This entry lists 16 T cell receptor beta chains sequenced from one sample in a study of blood T cell repertoires in COVID-19. This table comes from immunoSEQ multiplex PCR, and its TCRdb copy is limited to in-frame clones, with some not included. The table shows a few hundred thousand clones, with 87% occurring only once. The sequencing input was peripheral blood. The receptors shown here come from a man aged 18 to 29 with active or convalescent COVID-19.

There are a few counts of this clone. J is TRBJ2-5 and V is TRBV2, with TRBD2 identical over 7 bases. CDR1 is SNHLY and CDR2 is FYNNEI in the germline V gene. V shed 3 bases, J shed 1 base, and the junction held 5 bases outside the gene matches. The CDR3 is 15 residues long. CDR3 protein: CASSDREASQETQYF. The CDR3 DNA is TGTGCCAGCAGTGATCGGGAGGCCAGCCAAGAGACCCAGTACTTC.

This clone was detected once. The chain combines TRBV5-1 with TRBJ2-1; 9 bases agree with TRBD2. V lost 0 bases and J lost 6; bases outside the gene matches: 10. This CDR3 has 17 amino acids. Germline V gives CDR1 SGHRS, CDR2 YFSETQ. This chain's CDR3 is CASSLVGSGSLGNEQFF. The CDR3 nucleotides are TGCGCCAGCAGCTTGGTAGGTAGCGGGAGTCTGGGCAATGAGCAGTTCTTC.

The chain links TRBV3-1 (or the pseudogene TRBV3-2) to TRBJ2-7; perhaps TRBD1 as D (5 bases). Trimming left V 5 bases short and J 2 bases short, with 13 bases between. Germline CDR1 reads LGHDT; CDR2 reads YNNKEL (reference sequence). The CDR3 spans 14 residues. CDR3 in DNA: TGTGCCAGCAGCTCCCGAGACAGAACCTACGAGCAGTACTTC. Translated: CASSSRDRTYEQYF.

The chain combines TRBV18 with TRBJ1-1; the match to TRBD1 covers 10 bases. Unmatched junction bases numbered 5, after V lost 8 bases and J lost 5 bases. The CDR3 consists of 13 residues. CDR1 is KGHSH and CDR2 is LQKENI in the germline V gene. The CDR3 DNA reads as TGTGCCAGCCGGGGACAGGGGAAAACTGAAGCTTTCTTT. Translated: CASRGQGKTEAFF.

The chain carries TRBV15 and TRBJ2-2; tentative D call: TRBD2 (5 bases). Germline assignment: CDR1 LNHNV and CDR2 YYDKDF (reference sequence). The CDR3 is 15 amino acids. Deletions cut 1 base from V and 0 bases from J, with 6 bases between. CDR3 amino acids: CATSRAGTNTGELFF. CDR3 nucleotides: TGTGCCACCAGCAGAGCCGGGACGAACACCGGGGAGCTGTTTTTT. Supplemented by reference TRBV15 and TRBJ2-2, the full variable domain reads DAMVIQNPRYQVTQFGKPVTLSCSQTLNHNVMYWYQQKSSQAPKLLFHYYDKDFNNEADTPDNFQSRRPNTSFCFLDIRSPGLGDTAMYLCATSRAGTNTGELFFGEGSRLTVL.

The rearrangement joins TRBV5-1 to TRBJ1-1; no reliable D call. The CDR3 has 12 residues. Germline V gene data show CDR1 as SGHRS and CDR2 as YFSETQ. Trimming cost V 0 bases and J 3 bases, with 3 bases left between them. CDR3 nucleotide sequence: TGCGCCAGCAGCTTGGTCGACACTGAAGCTTTCTTT. Residues: CASSLVDTEAFF.

The chain joins TRBV18 to TRBJ1-1; D gene ambiguous. Germline lookup yields CDR1 KGHSH and CDR2 LQKENI. This CDR3 is built from 12 residues. The V end lost 3 bases, the J end lost 9 bases, and 11 bases lay between the germline ends. The CDR3, as DNA: TGTGCCAGCTCACCGGCAACGGGAAAAGCTTTCTTT. Amino acid sequence: CASSPATGKAFF.

The chain links TRBV6-2 or TRBV6-3 to TRBJ2-5; 11 nucleotides align to TRBD2. The germline gives CDR1 MNHEY, CDR2 SVGEGT. This CDR3 comprises 15 residues. Trimming removed 5 bases from V and 3 bases from J; junction bases left unmatched: 5. Here the CDR3 DNA reads TGTGCCAGCAGTCACCTACTAGCGGGAGAAGAGACCCAGTACTTC. It codes for CASSHLLAGEETQYF.

The V and J genes are TRBV28 and TRBJ2-3; 7 bases line up with TRBD2. V lost 5 bases, J lost 3 bases, and 8 bases stayed unmatched. Germline CDR1 reads MDHEN; CDR2 reads SYDVKM. This CDR3 has 15 amino acids. The CDR3: CASSPSAGWTDTQYF. The DNA of the CDR3 is TGTGCCAGCAGTCCCTCAGCGGGATGGACAGATACGCAGTATTTT.

The chain is built from TRBV5-6 and TRBJ1-1; D perhaps matches TRBD1 (6 bases). Deletions cut 5 bases from V and 3 bases from J, with 26 bases between. The germline V gene encodes CDR1 SGHDT and CDR2 YYEEEE. This CDR3 spans 18 amino acids. The chain's CDR3 is CASRGPWDIGGRDTEAFF. The DNA for the CDR3 is TGTGCCAGCAGGGGGCCGTGGGACATCGGTGGGCGAGACACTGAAGCTTTCTTT.

The chain couples TRBV7-9 to TRBJ1-5; tentative D call: TRBD1 (6 bases). The germline V gene encodes CDR1 SEHNR and CDR2 FQNEAQ (reference sequence). The CDR3 has 16 amino acids. V was pared by 4 bases and J by 2 bases, with 15 bases between. CDR3 DNA sequence: TGTGCCAGCAGCTCCAACCCAGGGGTCGGCAATCAGCCCCAGCATTTT. This translates into CASSSNPGVGNQPQHF.

This chain connects TRBV5-6 to TRBJ1-3; a weak D match, TRBD1 (5 bases). Germline V gives CDR1 SGHDT, CDR2 YYEEEE. The CDR3 runs 15 residues. Trimming pared 0 bases from V and 0 bases from J, leaving 7 bases between. CDR3 sequence reads: CASSLVGGSGNTIYF. The DNA of the CDR3 is TGTGCCAGCAGCTTGGTGGGGGGCTCTGGAAACACCATATATTTT.

This clone was found once. V and J are TRBV18 and TRBJ2-7, with 7 bases identical to TRBD2. CDR3 length equals 12 residues. Germline V gene sequence: CDR1 KGHSH, CDR2 LQKENI. The V segment lost 3 bases and the J segment 5 bases; nucleotides outside the gene matches: 1. CDR3 coding DNA: TGTGCCAGCTCACCGCGGGAGAACGAGCAGTACTTC. It yields the protein CASSPRENEQYF. The complete variable domain, with remaining parts taken from reference TRBV18 and TRBJ2-7, reads NAGVMQNPRHLVRRRGQEARLRCSPMKGHSHVYWYRQLPEEGLKFMVYLQKENIIDESGMPKERFSAEFPKEGPSILRIQQVVRGDSAAYFCASSPRENEQYFGPGTRLTVT.

The table lists this clone with a count of one. The chain carries TRBV19 and TRBJ1-3; 9 bases fit TRBD1. V was pared by 3 bases and J by 7 bases, with 4 bases of the junction left unmatched. Germline lookup yields CDR1 LNHDA and CDR2 SQIVND (reference sequence). The CDR3 has 14 residues. In nucleotides, the CDR3 is TGTGCCAGTAGTATCGGGACAGGGAGGAACACCATATATTTT. Residues: CASSIGTGRNTIYF.

Written as DNA, the CDR3 is TGTGCCAGCAGCCCCCAAAACAGGAATTCACCCCTCCACTTT. Residues: CASSPQNRNSPLHF. The chain recombines TRBV9 with TRBJ1-6, with a tentative D call TRBD1 (5 bases). Germline lookup yields CDR1 SGDLS and CDR2 YYNGEE. Trimming shortened V by 4 bases and J by 7 bases, and 12 bases separated the two germline ends. The CDR3 has 14 residues. The full variable domain, with the rest looked up from reference TRBV9 and TRBJ1-6, is DSGVTQTPKHLITATGQRVTLRCSPRSGDLSVYWYQQSLDQGLQFLIQYYNGEERAKGNILERFSAQQFPDLHSELNLSSLELGDSALYFCASSPQNRNSPLHFGNGTRLTVT.

In regard to this clone: One end of the junction fails to match germline, which may point to a read error. The J gene is TRBJ2-5, the V gene TRBV7-7; no definite D call. The CDR3 covers 14 residues. The germline V gene encodes CDR1 SSHAT and CDR2 FNYEAQ (reference sequence). The CDR3 sequence: CASSLSVSQETQYF. CDR3 sequence (DNA): TGTGCTAGCAGCTTATCCGTCAGCCAAGAGACCCAGTACTTC.